This T cell receptor beta chain was obtained from a study of identical twins (dated by TCRdb to 2016 to 2018). Background on the whole study: To test whether fetal clonotypes persist, this study deep-sequenced TCR alpha and beta repertoires from monozygotic twins, from unrelated adults of various ages, and from cord blood. To rule out contamination, the twin experiments were replicated at different times with different library preparation protocols.

From a lookup of the germline V gene (reference sequence), CDR1 and CDR2 are DFQATT and SNEGSKA. The junction shows trimming of 6 bases on V and 1 base on J, plus 18 bases between the germline ends. The CDR3, cysteine through phenylalanine, is 15 amino acids long. Only the CDR3 region is kept as DNA, spanning 45 bases read in frame from base 1. The library relied on 5' RACE. The sequencing machine was an Illumina HiSeq 2000. Template switching introduced a universal primer binding site; the final cDNA contained a unique molecular identifier, enabling accurate counting of TCR cDNA molecules. Specific primers in the conserved constant-segment region were used to synthesize first-strand cDNA for the TCR alpha and beta chains. To control for contamination, every cDNA library was double barcoded, receiving both a SMART-Mk sample barcode and Illumina barcodes. Two successive PCR steps introduced TruSeq adapter sequences along with Illumina sample barcodes. The Illumina HiSeq platform was used with custom primers to sequence TCR alpha and beta cDNA libraries. Per the original workflow: MiGEC was used to process raw reads and extract unique molecular identifiers, and MiXCR was used to find CDR3 positions. For each individual, recombination models were inferred using an EM algorithm with the repgenHMM and IGoR tools. The tcR package in R was used for shared clonotype analysis, with sharing normalized by the product of cloneset sizes. Out-of-frame nonproductive sequences were analyzed to study raw recombination free of thymic and clonal selection effects. TCRdb applied fastp at Q25 and MiXCR to the public reads, then kept only in-frame beta chains. Entries are consolidated by CDR3 protein sequence, retaining the most common genes and DNA. The V and J calls reflect TCRdb's pipeline rather than the authors' work. For this sample the table gives roughly 690,000 distinct CDR3 sequences, of which approximately 21% were detected only once. The ten largest clones take up 4% to 4.5% of the sample.

Every donor in the study was a healthy Caucasian. The twin cohort comprised three pairs of female monozygotic twins, all aged about 18 to 29 years. Peripheral blood mononuclear cells were the source from which RNA for the TCR libraries was isolated. A remark on this clonotype: It lacks a known antigen. No base qualities exist here, and no much larger clone lies one base off it.

Broader findings and caveats from the paper: Compared with coincidental sharing between unrelated individuals, out-of-frame TCR alpha sequences shared between twins showed an excess of sequences with low generation probability. Conclusions relied on cross-sectional statistical analysis, since the same donors could not be followed over many years. A weaker excess of twin sharing was found in beta out-of-frame sequences because the signal-to-noise ratio was lowered by fewer shared sequences. Abundant cord blood beta clonotypes had fewer insertions, young adult naive repertoires showed a similar but weaker trend, and memory repertoires showed no such trend. Invariant T cells such as MAIT and iNKT could partly confound zero-insertion analyses, although diverse VJ usage argued against such confounding for most clonotypes. Out-of-frame TCR alpha sharing in monozygotic twins was systematically underestimated by recombination models, whereas sharing between unrelated individuals was in agreement with the recombination models.

Another study also made use of these data, one on T cells expressing NK-cell markers. Drawing on the second study: Fewer than ten donors provided sorted CD3+CD56+NKG2C+, CD3+CD56+NKG2C- and CD3+CD56-NKG2C+ T-cell subsets, whose TCR beta-chain repertoires were profiled. Among the eight sequenced donors, seven were HCMV-seropositive and one was HCMV-seronegative. To restrict sorting to alphabetaTCR-expressing T cells, an anti-gammadeltaTCR antibody was added in several experiments. In several donors, the dominant CD3+CD56+NKG2C+ clonotypes were among the top 10 CD8+ clonotypes and accounted for about 1.0-7.5% of CD8+ T cells. Those dominant clonotypes were again the most abundant among CD3+CD56-NKG2C+ cells in a few donors, at roughly 28.3-60.1%. It remained unclear whether the expanded NKG2C-expressing T cell clones were specific for HCMV antigens. The study sequenced eight donors, all healthy volunteers chosen at random: three men and five women. A commercial ELISA kit detecting HCMV-specific IgG in serum was used to determine HCMV serostatus. Bulk peripheral blood T-cell repertoires were additionally sequenced from unsorted PBMC for six donors. MIGEC was used to demultiplex reads and group reads by UMI, and MiTCR was used to assemble and quantify clonotypes. To remove erroneous sequences, TCR cDNA sequences were retained only when supported by two or more reads. The tcR package was used for downstream repertoire analysis, and clonotypes were matched between fractions using CDR3 nucleotide sequence together with V segment. VDJmatch was used to annotate antigen specificity against VDJdb, with one amino acid substitution allowed in CDR3.

This TCR derives from a woman younger than 30 in good health. Sequenced sample: PBMCs. The chain links TRBV20-1 with TRBJ2-5; the best D guess is TRBD2, with 7 bases matching. The nucleotides are TGCAGTGCCAACGTGCGGGGGCCCCTCCAAGAGACCCAGTACTTC. This codes for CSANVRGPLQETQYF.